This passage covers 26 T cell receptor beta chains from one sample sequenced in a study of control samples from healthy donors and cancer patients. Repertoires were generated with immunoSEQ multiplex PCR, while TCRdb's copy carries only in-frame clones and drops some. The sample shows 78,000 or so clones, about 88% of them seen only once. Sequencing was carried out using blood. The receptor source for this set is a woman aged 50 to 60 in good health.

On this clone: The sample has other DNA sequences that encode this CDR3 too. The rearrangement joins TRBV5-1 to TRBJ1-2, with unresolved D. The V gene lost 0 bases and the J gene lost 2 bases, with 5 bases spanning the gap. This CDR3 is built from 13 residues. Per germline, CDR1 SGHRS and CDR2 YFSETQ. The CDR3 sequence is CASSLVANYGYTF. The CDR3 region has the DNA TGCGCCAGCAGCTTGGTTGCAAACTATGGCTACACCTTC.

V gene TRBV7-7 combines with J gene TRBJ2-7; unclear D gene. This CDR3 is built from 11 residues. Trimming pared 8 bases from V and 6 bases from J, leaving 11 bases between. CDR1 and CDR2 from the germline V gene are SSHAT and FNYEAQ (reference sequence). The CDR3 sequence is CASPAAAEQYF. The DNA for the CDR3 is TGTGCCAGCCCAGCAGCTGCCGAGCAGTACTTC.

V gene TRBV6-1 combines with J gene TRBJ2-7, with a weak D call TRBD2 (6 bases). CDR3 length equals 17 residues. Germline V gives CDR1 MNHNS, CDR2 SASEGT. V lost 1 base to trimming and J lost 2 bases, with 18 bases between them. CDR3 residues: CASSEGQLGGGTYEQYF. CDR3 DNA: TGTGCCAGCAGTGAAGGACAACTCGGGGGTGGGACCTACGAGCAGTACTTC.

This clone was recorded only once. The chain links TRBV10-3 to TRBJ2-7; D is possibly TRBD1 (6 bases). This CDR3 comprises 15 residues. Deletions cut 0 bases from V and 2 bases from J, with 11 bases between. Germline lookup yields CDR1 ENHRY and CDR2 SYGVKD. CDR3 coding DNA: TGTGCCATCAGTGAGTCAGGCACAGGGACCTACGAGCAGTACTTC. Translating gives CAISESGTGTYEQYF.

This clone appeared a single time. CDR3 sequence: CASRGIQGSGYTF. In DNA, the CDR3 is TGTGCCAGCAGGGGAATTCAGGGTAGCGGCTACACCTTC. The chain combines TRBV2 with TRBJ1-2, with a possible D match to TRBD1 (5 bases). V gave up 6 bases and J gave up 8 bases, with 16 bases separating them. The germline CDR1 and CDR2 sequences are SNHLY and FYNNEI. The CDR3 loop spans 13 amino acids.

The chain employs TRBV19 and TRBJ1-6; 8 bases agree with TRBD1. V trimming: 6 bases; J trimming: 10 bases; junction bases outside the gene matches: 8. The CDR3 contains 14 residues. CDR1 is LNHDA and CDR2 is SQIVND in the germline V gene (reference sequence). The CDR3 coding sequence is TGTGCCAGTAGCCCCAGGGGGCTCGGCTCACCCCTCCACTTT. Its protein is CASSPRGLGSPLHF.

The V and J genes are TRBV19 and TRBJ1-1, with D possibly matching TRBD1 (5 bases). CDR1 LNHDA and CDR2 SQIVND come from the germline V gene (reference sequence). Trimming took off 9 bases at V and 8 bases at J, with 16 bases between the two ends. This CDR3 is 12 amino acids long. The CDR3 DNA reads TGTGCCAGCCGAGACCGGAACAGGGAAGCTTTCTTT. This translates into CASRDRNREAFF.

This chain connects TRBV12-3 or TRBV12-4 to TRBJ2-2, with D unresolved. The CDR3 loop spans 10 amino acids. Trimming shortened V by 8 bases and J by 8 bases, and 6 bases separated the two germline ends. The CDR3: CASAGGELFF. In DNA, the CDR3 is TGTGCCAGCGCTGGGGGGGAGCTGTTTTTT.

V usage is TRBV5-1 and J usage is TRBJ1-1; 7 bases match TRBD1. This CDR3 contains 15 residues. Germline values: CDR1 SGHRS, CDR2 YFSETQ. With V trimmed by 1 base and J by 1 base, 4 bases remained unmatched. The CDR3 reads CASSLNGQANTEAFF. The CDR3 region has the DNA TGCGCCAGCAGCTTGAACGGACAGGCGAACACTGAAGCTTTCTTT.

The chain couples TRBV7-9 to TRBJ2-4; D possibly uses TRBD1 or TRBD2 (5 bases each). This CDR3 is 17 amino acids long. Germline CDR1 reads SEHNR; CDR2 reads FQNEAQ (reference sequence). The V and J ends lost 5 bases and 0 bases respectively, with 17 bases between them. CDR3 region: CASSEGRNPLAKNIQYF. In nucleotides, the CDR3 is TGTGCCAGCAGCGAGGGACGGAACCCACTAGCCAAAAACATTCAGTACTTC.

On this clone: The junction departs from germline at one end; a sequencing error may be responsible. The chain combines TRBV12-3 or TRBV12-4 with TRBJ2-1; 8 bases match TRBD1. The CDR3 runs to 12 residues. CDR3 sequence: CASSSTRDRFLF. CDR3 nucleotide sequence: TGTGCCAGCAGCTCCACCCGGGACAGGTTCCTCTTC.

The V and J genes are TRBV19 and TRBJ1-2; 8 bases agree with TRBD1. With 0 bases clipped from V and 5 bases from J, the junction kept 14 bases outside the gene matches. CDR3 size: 18 residues. Germline V gene sequence: CDR1 LNHDA, CDR2 SQIVND (reference sequence). The CDR3 DNA reads TGTGCCAGTAGTATAGAGGAGGGGTCCCAGGGGGCGCGGTATGGCTACACCTTC. Residues: CASSIEEGSQGARYGYTF.

In its sample, this clone was seen a few times. Other DNA sequences in the sample encode the same CDR3. The chain employs TRBV2 and TRBJ1-2; TRBD1 aligns across 10 bases. This CDR3 is 16 amino acids long. V was pared by 4 bases and J by 8 bases, with 13 bases of the junction left unmatched. CDR1 and CDR2 from the germline V gene are SNHLY and FYNNEI. The CDR3 region has the DNA TGTGCCAGCAGTGCCCGGGACAGGGGCCTATGGGGCGGCTACACCTTC. Translating it yields CASSARDRGLWGGYTF.

J is TRBJ2-7 and V is TRBV2, with TRBD1 matching over 8 bases. Per germline, CDR1 SNHLY and CDR2 FYNNEI. The ends lost 6 bases at V and 2 bases at J; junction bases unmatched: 3. The CDR3 extends over 13 amino acids. CDR3: CASSKDRAYEQYF. The CDR3 DNA sequence: TGTGCCAGCAGCAAGGACAGGGCCTACGAGCAGTACTTC.

The chain carries TRBV6-2 or TRBV6-3 and TRBJ2-7; D is perhaps TRBD2 (5 bases). The CDR3 covers 14 residues. Germline CDR1 and CDR2: MNHEY and SVGEGT. Trimming removed 6 bases from V and 2 bases from J, with 14 bases in between. This CDR3 is CASSQMSGTYEQYF. In DNA form, the CDR3 reads TGTGCCAGCAGCCAAATGAGCGGTACCTACGAGCAGTACTTC.

A remark on this clone: The same CDR3 can be traced to other DNA sequences in this sample. The chain recombines TRBV5-1 with TRBJ1-4; D is uncertain. V shed 0 bases and J shed 5 bases, with 5 bases lying between them. The CDR3 runs 13 residues. CDR1 and CDR2 (germline): SGHRS, YFSETQ. Here the CDR3 DNA reads TGCGCCAGCAGCTTGGGTCCGAATGAAAAACTGTTTTTT. It translates to CASSLGPNEKLFF.

This chain uses TRBV5-4 with TRBJ2-6, with 14 nucleotides matching TRBD2. Germline lookup yields CDR1 SGHNT and CDR2 YYREEE (reference sequence). V lost 5 bases and J lost 0; bases outside the gene matches: 10. The CDR3 loop spans 20 amino acids. The CDR3 DNA reads as TGTGCCAGCAGGCGAGGACTAGCGGGGGGCAGGAGCTCTGGGGCCAACGTCCTGACTTTC. Its protein is CASRRGLAGGRSSGANVLTF.

With respect to this clone: Other DNA variants within this sample encode the same CDR3. V is TRBV7-7 and J is TRBJ2-3; perhaps TRBD2 as D (6 bases). Germline V CDR1 and CDR2: SSHAT, FNYEAQ (reference sequence). The CDR3 has 15 amino acids. V dropped 0 bases and J dropped 3 bases, with 10 bases sitting between them. The CDR3 region has the DNA TGTGCCAGCAGCTTAGCGGGGGGTGTAACAGATACGCAGTATTTT. Residues: CASSLAGGVTDTQYF.

This chain uses TRBV30 with TRBJ1-2; D not certain. Germline V lookup: CDR1 GTSNPN, CDR2 SVGIG (reference sequence). The CDR3 runs to 11 residues. V was clipped by 0 bases and J by 8 bases, with 7 bases between them. The DNA of the CDR3 is TGTGCCTGGAGTGTAACGCGAGGCTACACCTTC. Its protein product is CAWSVTRGYTF.

The chain has TRBV3-1 (or the pseudogene TRBV3-2) and TRBJ2-7; D remains unclear. The CDR3 covers 13 residues. The germline V and J ends were trimmed by 2 bases and 4 bases, with 9 bases remaining between them. CDR1 LGHDT and CDR2 YNNKEL come from the germline V gene (reference sequence). The DNA of the CDR3 is TGTGCCAGCAGCCAACTAGGCCCATACGAGCAGTACTTC. Protein sequence: CASSQLGPYEQYF.

The CDR3 is CASSPGTGGYEQYF. The CDR3 coding sequence is TGTGCCAGCAGCCCAGGGACCGGGGGGTACGAGCAGTACTTC. This chain uses TRBV5-4 with TRBJ2-7; 7 bases map to TRBD2. The length of the CDR3 is 14 residues. Germline V CDR1 and CDR2: SGHNT, YYREEE (reference sequence). The V and J ends lost 4 bases and 4 bases, in that order; junction bases with no gene match: 8.

This rearrangement joins TRBV15 to TRBJ1-2; D is perhaps TRBD1 (6 bases). Trimming left V 4 bases short and J 0 bases short, with 9 bases between. The length of the CDR3 is 14 residues. CDR1 LNHNV and CDR2 YYDKDF come from the germline V gene (reference sequence). The DNA of the CDR3 is TGTGCCACCAGCAAGGACAGCGCTAACTATGGCTACACCTTC. Translation: CATSKDSANYGYTF.

V usage is TRBV2 and J usage is TRBJ1-1; D perhaps matches TRBD1 (5 bases). In germline, CDR1 is SNHLY, CDR2 FYNNEI. The CDR3 is 13 amino acids. Deletions cut 7 bases from V and 3 bases from J, with 12 bases between. The CDR3 DNA reads as TGTGCCAGCAAGTCTCGAGGGGACACTGAAGCTTTCTTT. Its translation: CASKSRGDTEAFF.

The chain joins TRBV3-1 (or the pseudogene TRBV3-2) to TRBJ2-5; D is ambiguous. Germline values: CDR1 LGHDT, CDR2 YNNKEL (reference sequence). Trimming left V 4 bases short and J 5 bases short, with 11 bases between. This CDR3 comprises 13 residues. This CDR3 reads CASSRTRLETQYF. The CDR3 nucleotides are TGTGCCAGCAGCCGTACAAGACTTGAGACCCAGTACTTC.

In its sample, this clone was seen once. V is TRBV2 and J is TRBJ2-1; 11 nucleotides align to TRBD2. Unmatched junction bases numbered 4, after V lost 6 bases and J lost 0 bases. Per germline, CDR1 SNHLY and CDR2 FYNNEI. The CDR3 spans 16 residues. CDR3 protein: CASRGLADGSYNEQFF. The CDR3 region has the DNA TGTGCCAGCAGGGGACTAGCGGATGGCTCCTACAATGAGCAGTTCTTC.

In the case of this clone: A read error may produce the germline difference seen at one junction end. The chain uses TRBV11-2 and TRBJ1-1; a weak D match, TRBD1 (6 bases). The germline V gene has CDR1 SGHAT and CDR2 FQNNGV. The CDR3 totals 16 residues. The CDR3 is CASSLDTGTLKTEAFF. The CDR3 nucleotides read TGTGCCAGCAGCTTAGATACCGGGACACTGAAGACTGAAGCTTTCTTT.